This T cell receptor (beta chain) was captured in a study of blood T cells in healthy people across ages. A second about 6 to 12 cycle PCR used barcoded and J-beta primers. Each cDNA molecule was tagged by a template-switch adaptor that had 12 random nucleotides. Each single sample gave us at least 3 million CDR3-containing paired-end reads. TCRdb reprocessed the 5' RACE reads with MiXCR, giving one entry per CDR3 protein. Found here are about 640,000 distinct CDR3 sequences, roughly three fifths of them singletons; the top ten hold 30% to 40%. This TCR was recovered from a man aged 60 to 75 in good health. The sequenced sample consisted of blood.

As DNA, the CDR3 is TGCAGTGCTAGCTTGCAGCTATACGACTATGGCTACACCTTC. Translated: CSASLQLYDYGYTF. The rearrangement links TRBV20-1 to TRBJ1-2; the D is unclear. The V gene's germline CDR1 is DFQATT and CDR2 SNEGSKA (reference sequence). Trimming pared 3 bases from V and 3 bases from J, leaving 14 bases between. The CDR3 is 14 residues long.